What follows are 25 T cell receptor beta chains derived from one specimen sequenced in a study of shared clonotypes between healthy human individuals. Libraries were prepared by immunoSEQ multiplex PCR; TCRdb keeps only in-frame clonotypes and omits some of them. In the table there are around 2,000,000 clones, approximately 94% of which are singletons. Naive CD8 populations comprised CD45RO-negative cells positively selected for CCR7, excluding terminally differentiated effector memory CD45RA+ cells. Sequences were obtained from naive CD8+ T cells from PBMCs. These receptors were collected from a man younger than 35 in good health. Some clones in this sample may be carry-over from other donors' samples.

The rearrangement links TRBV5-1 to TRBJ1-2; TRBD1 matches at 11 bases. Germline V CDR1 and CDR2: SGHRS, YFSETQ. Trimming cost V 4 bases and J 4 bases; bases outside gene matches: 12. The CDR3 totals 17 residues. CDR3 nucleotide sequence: TGCGCCAGCAGCCCGGGACAGGGGGGTCTGCGGTCCTATGGCTACACCTTC. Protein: CASSPGQGGLRSYGYTF. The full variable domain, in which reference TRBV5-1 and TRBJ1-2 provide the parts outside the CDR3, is KAGVTQTPRYLIKTRGQQVTLSCSPISGHRSVSWYQQTPGQGLQFLFEYFSETQRNKGNFPGRFSGRQFSNSRSEMNVSTLELGDSALYLCASSPGQGGLRSYGYTFGSGTRLTVV.

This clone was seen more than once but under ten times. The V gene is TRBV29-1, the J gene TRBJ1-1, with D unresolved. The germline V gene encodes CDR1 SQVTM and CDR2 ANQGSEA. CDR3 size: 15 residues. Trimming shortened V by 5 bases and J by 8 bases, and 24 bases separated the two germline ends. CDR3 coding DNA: TGCAGCGTTTTCGTGCCCGGAGGGTTCTGGCCAGAAGCTTTCTTT. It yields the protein CSVFVPGGFWPEAFF.

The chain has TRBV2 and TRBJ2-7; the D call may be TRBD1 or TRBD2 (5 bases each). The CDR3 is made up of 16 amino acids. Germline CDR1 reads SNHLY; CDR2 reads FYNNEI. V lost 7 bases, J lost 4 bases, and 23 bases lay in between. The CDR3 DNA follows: TGTGCCAGCACCACGTTATGGAGCGAAGGGGAGTACGAGCAGTACTTC. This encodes CASTTLWSEGEYEQYF.

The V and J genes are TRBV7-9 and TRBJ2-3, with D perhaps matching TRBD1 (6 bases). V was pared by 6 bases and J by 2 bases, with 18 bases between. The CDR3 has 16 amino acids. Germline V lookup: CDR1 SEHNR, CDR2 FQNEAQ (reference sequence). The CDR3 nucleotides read TGTGCCAGCAGTGCCCCATGGGGGCGTAACACAGATACGCAGTATTTT. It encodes CASSAPWGRNTDTQYF.

The CDR3 loop is CASSTRGQDEQYF. The CDR3 DNA is TGTGCCAGCAGTACCAGGGGGCAGGACGAGCAGTACTTC. This chain connects TRBV27 to TRBJ2-7; 8 bases are shared with TRBD1. Per germline, CDR1 MNHEY and CDR2 SMNVEV (reference sequence). This CDR3 contains 13 residues. V shed 5 bases, J shed 5 bases, and the junction held 5 bases outside the gene matches.

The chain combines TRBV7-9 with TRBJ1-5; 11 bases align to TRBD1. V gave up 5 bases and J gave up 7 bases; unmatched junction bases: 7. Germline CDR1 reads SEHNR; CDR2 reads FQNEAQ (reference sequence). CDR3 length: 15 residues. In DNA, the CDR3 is TGTGCCAGCAGCGCTGTGGGACAGGGGGACCAGCCCCAGCATTTT. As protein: CASSAVGQGDQPQHF.

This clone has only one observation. CDR3: CASSSLNKAGADYNEQFF. The CDR3 coding sequence is TGTGCCAGCAGTTCACTTAATAAAGCGGGAGCCGACTACAATGAGCAGTTCTTC. V usage is TRBV27 and J usage is TRBJ2-1; 8 bases fit TRBD2. This CDR3 has 18 residues. Germline CDR1 MNHEY, CDR2 SMNVEV (reference sequence). Trimming removed 4 bases from V and 3 bases from J; junction bases left unmatched: 14.

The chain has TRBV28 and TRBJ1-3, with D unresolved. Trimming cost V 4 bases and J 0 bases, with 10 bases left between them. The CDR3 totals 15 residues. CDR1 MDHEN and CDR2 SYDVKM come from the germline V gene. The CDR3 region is CASSWYGSSGNTIYF. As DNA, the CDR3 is TGTGCCAGCAGTTGGTACGGGAGCTCTGGAAACACCATATATTTT.

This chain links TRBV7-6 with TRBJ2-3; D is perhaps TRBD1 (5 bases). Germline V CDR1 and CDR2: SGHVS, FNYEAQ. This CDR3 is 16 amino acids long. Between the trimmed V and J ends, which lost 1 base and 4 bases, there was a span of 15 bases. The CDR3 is CASSLVQGFGADTQYF. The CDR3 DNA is TGTGCCAGCAGCTTAGTTCAGGGTTTCGGCGCAGATACGCAGTATTTT.

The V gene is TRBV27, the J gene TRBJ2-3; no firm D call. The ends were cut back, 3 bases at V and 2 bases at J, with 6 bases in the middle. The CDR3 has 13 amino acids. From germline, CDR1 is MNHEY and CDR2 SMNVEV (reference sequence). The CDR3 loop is CASSFTPTDTQYF. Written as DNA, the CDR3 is TGTGCCAGCAGTTTTACCCCCACAGATACGCAGTATTTT.

The CDR3 DNA reads as TGTGCCAGCAGCTTAGGAGACAGGGACTACGAGCAGTACTTC. Protein sequence: CASSLGDRDYEQYF. The chain recombines TRBV13 with TRBJ2-7; 7 positions agree with TRBD1. Germline CDR1 and CDR2: PRHDT and FYEKMQ (reference sequence). Unmatched junction bases numbered 2, after V lost 0 bases and J lost 3 bases. This CDR3 is built from 14 residues.

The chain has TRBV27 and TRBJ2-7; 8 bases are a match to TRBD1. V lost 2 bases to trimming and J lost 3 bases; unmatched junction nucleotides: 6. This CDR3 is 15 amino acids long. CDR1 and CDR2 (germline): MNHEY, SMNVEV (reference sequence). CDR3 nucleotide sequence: TGTGCCAGCAGTTTAATGGCACAGGGGGGCTACGAGCAGTACTTC. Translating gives CASSLMAQGGYEQYF.

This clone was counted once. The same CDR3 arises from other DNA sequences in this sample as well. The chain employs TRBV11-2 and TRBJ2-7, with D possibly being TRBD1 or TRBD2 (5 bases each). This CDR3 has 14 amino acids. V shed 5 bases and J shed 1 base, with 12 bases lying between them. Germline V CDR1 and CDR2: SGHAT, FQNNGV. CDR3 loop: CASSPRDGSYEQYF. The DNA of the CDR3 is TGTGCCAGCAGCCCTCGGGACGGATCCTACGAGCAGTACTTC. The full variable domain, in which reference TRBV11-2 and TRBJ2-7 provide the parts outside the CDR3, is EAGVAQSPRYKIIEKRQSVAFWCNPISGHATLYWYQQILGQGPKLLIQFQNNGVVDDSQLPKDRFSAERLKGVDSTLKIQPAKLEDSAVYLCASSPRDGSYEQYFGPGTRLTVT.

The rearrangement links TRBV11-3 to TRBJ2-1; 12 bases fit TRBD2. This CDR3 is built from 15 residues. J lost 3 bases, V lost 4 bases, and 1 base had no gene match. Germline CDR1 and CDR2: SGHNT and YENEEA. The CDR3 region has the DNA TGTGCCAGCAGCTGGACTAGCGGGAACTACAATGAGCAGTTCTTC. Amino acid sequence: CASSWTSGNYNEQFF.

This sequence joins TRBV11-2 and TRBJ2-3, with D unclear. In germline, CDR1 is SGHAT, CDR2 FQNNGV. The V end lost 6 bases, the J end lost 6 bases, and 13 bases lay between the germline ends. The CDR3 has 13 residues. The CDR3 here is CASSHTSWDTQYF. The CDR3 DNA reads TGTGCCAGCAGTCACACCTCTTGGGATACGCAGTATTTT.

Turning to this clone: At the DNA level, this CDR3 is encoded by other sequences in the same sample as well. CDR3 region: CASSLERGSYEQYF. CDR3 DNA: TGTGCCAGCAGCTTGGAAAGGGGCTCCTACGAGCAGTACTTC. V is TRBV5-4 and J is TRBJ2-7, with D perhaps matching TRBD1 (5 bases). V lost 0 bases to trimming and J lost 0 bases, with 7 bases between them. This CDR3 is built from 14 residues. Germline V lookup: CDR1 SGHNT, CDR2 YYREEE (reference sequence).

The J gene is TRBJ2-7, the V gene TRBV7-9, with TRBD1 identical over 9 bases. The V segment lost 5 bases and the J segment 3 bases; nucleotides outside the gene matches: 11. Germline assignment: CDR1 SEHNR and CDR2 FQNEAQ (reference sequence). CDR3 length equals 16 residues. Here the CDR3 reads CASSRQGGGRDYEQYF. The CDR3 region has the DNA TGTGCCAGCAGCCGACAGGGGGGCGGGCGTGACTACGAGCAGTACTTC.

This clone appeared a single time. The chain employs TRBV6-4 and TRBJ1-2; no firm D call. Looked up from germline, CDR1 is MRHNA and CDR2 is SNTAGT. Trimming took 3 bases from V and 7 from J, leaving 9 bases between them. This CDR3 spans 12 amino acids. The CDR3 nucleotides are TGTGCCAGCAGTGAAGGTCTGCGTGGCTACACCTTC. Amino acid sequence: CASSEGLRGYTF.

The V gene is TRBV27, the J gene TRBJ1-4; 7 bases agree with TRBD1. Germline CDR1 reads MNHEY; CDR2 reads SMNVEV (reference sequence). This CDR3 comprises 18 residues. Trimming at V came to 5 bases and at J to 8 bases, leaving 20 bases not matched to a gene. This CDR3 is CASSPTQEGAGIEEKLFF. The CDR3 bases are TGTGCCAGCAGTCCTACCCAGGAGGGGGCGGGGATAGAAGAAAAACTGTTTTTT.

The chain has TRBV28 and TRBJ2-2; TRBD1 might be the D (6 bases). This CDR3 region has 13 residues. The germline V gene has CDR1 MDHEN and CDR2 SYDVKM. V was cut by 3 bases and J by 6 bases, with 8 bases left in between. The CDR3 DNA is TGTGCCAGCAGTTTCCACAGGGCCGGGGAGCTGTTTTTT. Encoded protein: CASSFHRAGELFF.

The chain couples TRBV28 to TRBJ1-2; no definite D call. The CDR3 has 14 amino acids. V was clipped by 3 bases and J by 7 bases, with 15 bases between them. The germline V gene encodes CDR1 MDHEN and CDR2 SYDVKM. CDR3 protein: CASSFTGSAFGYTF. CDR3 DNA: TGTGCCAGCAGTTTCACCGGCTCAGCTTTTGGCTACACCTTC.

CDR3 loop: CASSQEPDRAGGAYEQYF. As DNA, the CDR3 is TGCGCCAGCAGCCAAGAACCGGACCGAGCGGGAGGCGCCTACGAGCAGTACTTC. The V call is TRBV4-3, the J call TRBJ2-7, with 9 bases lining up with TRBD2. This CDR3 is 18 amino acids long. Germline CDR1 LGHNA, CDR2 YSLEER. V trimming: 0 bases; J trimming: 2 bases; junction bases outside the gene matches: 11.

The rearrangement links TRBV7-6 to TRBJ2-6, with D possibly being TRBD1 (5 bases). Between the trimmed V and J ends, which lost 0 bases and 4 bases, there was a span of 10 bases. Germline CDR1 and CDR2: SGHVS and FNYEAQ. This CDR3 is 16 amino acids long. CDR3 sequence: CASSLASGSGANVLTF. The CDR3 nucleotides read TGTGCCAGCAGCTTAGCCTCAGGGTCCGGGGCCAACGTCCTGACTTTC.

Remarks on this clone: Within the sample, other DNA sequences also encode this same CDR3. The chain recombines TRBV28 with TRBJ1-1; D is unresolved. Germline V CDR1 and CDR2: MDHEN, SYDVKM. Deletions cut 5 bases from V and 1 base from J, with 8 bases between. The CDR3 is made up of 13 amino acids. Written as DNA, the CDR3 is TGTGCCAGCAGTCTTTACAGGAACACTGAAGCTTTCTTT. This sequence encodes CASSLYRNTEAFF.

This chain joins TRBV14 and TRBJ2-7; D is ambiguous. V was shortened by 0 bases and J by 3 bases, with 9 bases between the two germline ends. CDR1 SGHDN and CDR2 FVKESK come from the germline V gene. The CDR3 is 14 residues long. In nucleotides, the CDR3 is TGTGCCAGCAGCCAAGATTATACAGACTACGAGCAGTACTTC. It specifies CASSQDYTDYEQYF.